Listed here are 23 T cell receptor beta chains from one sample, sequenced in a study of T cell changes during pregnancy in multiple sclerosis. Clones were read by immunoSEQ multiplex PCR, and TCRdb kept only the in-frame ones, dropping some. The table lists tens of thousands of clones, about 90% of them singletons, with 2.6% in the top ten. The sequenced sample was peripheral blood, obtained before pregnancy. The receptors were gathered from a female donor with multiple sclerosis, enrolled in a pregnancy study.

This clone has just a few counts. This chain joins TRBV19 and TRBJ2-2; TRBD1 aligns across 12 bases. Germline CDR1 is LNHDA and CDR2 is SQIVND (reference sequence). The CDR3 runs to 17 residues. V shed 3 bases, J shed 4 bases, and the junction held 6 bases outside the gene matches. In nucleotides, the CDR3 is TGTGCCAGTAGTATCCGGGACAGGGGGCGCGGCACCGGGGAGCTGTTTTTT. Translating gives CASSIRDRGRGTGELFF.

In nucleotides, the CDR3 is TGTGCCAGCAGCCCCGGGATTTCGAACACTGAAGCTTTCTTT. Amino acid sequence: CASSPGISNTEAFF. The chain combines TRBV7-2 with TRBJ1-1; D gene unclear. Per germline, CDR1 SGHTA and CDR2 FQGNSA. This CDR3 comprises 14 residues. V lost 5 bases to trimming and J lost 1 base, with 11 bases between them. Together with reference TRBV7-2 and TRBJ1-1, the CDR3 gives the full variable domain: GAGVSQSPSNKVTEKGKDVELRCDPISGHTALYWYRQSLGQGLEFLIYFQGNSAPDKSGLPSDRFSAERTGGSVSTLTIQRTQQEDSAVYLCASSPGISNTEAFFGQGTRLTVV.

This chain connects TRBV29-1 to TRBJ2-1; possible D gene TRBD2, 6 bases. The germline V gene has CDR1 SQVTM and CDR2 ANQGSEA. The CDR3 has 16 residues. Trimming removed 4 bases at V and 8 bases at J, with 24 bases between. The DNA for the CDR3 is TGCAGCGTTGTCCTGCCTCCGGGACCTGGCGGGGATGAGCAGTTCTTC. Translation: CSVVLPPGPGGDEQFF.

CDR3 bases: TGTGCCAGCAGTGGAGAGTCCGGGACTGGAGTCTACGAGCAGTACTTC. This translates into CASSGESGTGVYEQYF. The chain joins TRBV6-1 to TRBJ2-7; the D gene is possibly TRBD2 (6 bases). There are 16 residues in the CDR3. Trimming pared 4 bases from V and 3 bases from J, leaving 19 bases between. CDR1 is MNHNS, CDR2 SASEGT, per germline.

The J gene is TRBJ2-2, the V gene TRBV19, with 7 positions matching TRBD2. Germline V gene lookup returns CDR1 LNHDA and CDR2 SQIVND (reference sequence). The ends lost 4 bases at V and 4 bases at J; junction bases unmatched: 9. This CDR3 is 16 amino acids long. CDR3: CASSNPASGITGELFF. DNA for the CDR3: TGTGCCAGTAGTAATCCGGCTAGCGGCATCACCGGGGAGCTGTTTTTT.

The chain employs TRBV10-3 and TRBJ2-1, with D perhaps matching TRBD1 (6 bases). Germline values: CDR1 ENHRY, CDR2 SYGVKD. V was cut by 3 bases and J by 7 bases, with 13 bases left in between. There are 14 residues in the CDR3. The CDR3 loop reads CAISEVGRGNEQFF. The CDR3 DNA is TGTGCCATCAGTGAAGTGGGCAGGGGAAATGAGCAGTTCTTC.

The CDR3 reads CASSLSGGGLYEQYF. In nucleotides, the CDR3 is TGTGCCAGCAGTTTATCAGGAGGGGGCCTGTACGAGCAGTACTTC. The chain recombines TRBV28 with TRBJ2-7; possible D gene TRBD1, 7 bases. This CDR3 region has 15 residues. V was pared by 1 base and J by 4 bases, with 14 bases between. The V gene's germline CDR1 is MDHEN and CDR2 SYDVKM.

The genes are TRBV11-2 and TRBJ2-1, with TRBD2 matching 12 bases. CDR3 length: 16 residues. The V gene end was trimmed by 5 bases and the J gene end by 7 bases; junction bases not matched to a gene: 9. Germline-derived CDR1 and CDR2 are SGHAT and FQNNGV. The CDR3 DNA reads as TGTGCCAGCAGCGCCAGACTAGCGGGAGTAGGAAATGAGCAGTTCTTC. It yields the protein CASSARLAGVGNEQFF.

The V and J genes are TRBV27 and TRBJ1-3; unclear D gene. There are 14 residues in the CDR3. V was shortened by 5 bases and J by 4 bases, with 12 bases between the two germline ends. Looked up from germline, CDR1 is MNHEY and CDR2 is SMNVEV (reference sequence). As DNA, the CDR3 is TGTGCCAGCAGTCGAGAGGGCTCGGGAAACACCATATATTTT. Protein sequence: CASSREGSGNTIYF.

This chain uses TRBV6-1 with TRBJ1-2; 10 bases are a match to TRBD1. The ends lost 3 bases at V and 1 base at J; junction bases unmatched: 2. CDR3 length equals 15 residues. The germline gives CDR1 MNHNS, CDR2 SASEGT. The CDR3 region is CASSDRTGGNYGYTF. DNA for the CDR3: TGTGCCAGCAGTGACCGGACAGGGGGTAACTATGGCTACACCTTC.

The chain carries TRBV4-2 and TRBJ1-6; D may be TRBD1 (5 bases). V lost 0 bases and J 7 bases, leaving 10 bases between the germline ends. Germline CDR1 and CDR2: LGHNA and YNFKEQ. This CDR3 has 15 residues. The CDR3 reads CASSQDRQRNSPLHF. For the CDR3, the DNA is TGTGCCAGCAGCCAAGACAGACAGCGCAATTCACCCCTCCACTTT.

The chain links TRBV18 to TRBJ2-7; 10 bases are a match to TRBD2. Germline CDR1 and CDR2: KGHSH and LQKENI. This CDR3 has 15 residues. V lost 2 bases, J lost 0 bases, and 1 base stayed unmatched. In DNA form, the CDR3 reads TGTGCCAGCTCACCAGCTAGCGGGAGCTCCTACGAGCAGTACTTC. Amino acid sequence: CASSPASGSSYEQYF.

CDR3 DNA: TGTGCCTGGAATCAGGGAAACACCATATATTTT. Translation gives CAWNQGNTIYF. The chain links TRBV30 to TRBJ1-3; D is undetermined. V was trimmed by 4 bases and J by 4 bases, leaving 5 bases between them. The CDR3 extends over 11 amino acids. CDR1 and CDR2 from the germline V gene are GTSNPN and SVGIG (reference sequence).

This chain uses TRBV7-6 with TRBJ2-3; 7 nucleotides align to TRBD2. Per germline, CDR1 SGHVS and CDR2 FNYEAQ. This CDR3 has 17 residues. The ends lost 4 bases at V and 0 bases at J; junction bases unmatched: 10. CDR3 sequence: CASSSGWSGASTDTQYF. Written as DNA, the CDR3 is TGTGCCAGCAGCTCCGGGTGGAGCGGGGCTAGCACAGATACGCAGTATTTT.

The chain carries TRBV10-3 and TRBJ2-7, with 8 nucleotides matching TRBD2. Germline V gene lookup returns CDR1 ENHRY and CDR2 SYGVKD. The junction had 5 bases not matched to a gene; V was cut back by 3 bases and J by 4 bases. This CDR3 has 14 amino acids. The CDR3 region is CAISDGVAGYEQYF. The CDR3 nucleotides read TGTGCCATCAGTGACGGGGTAGCGGGGTACGAGCAGTACTTC.

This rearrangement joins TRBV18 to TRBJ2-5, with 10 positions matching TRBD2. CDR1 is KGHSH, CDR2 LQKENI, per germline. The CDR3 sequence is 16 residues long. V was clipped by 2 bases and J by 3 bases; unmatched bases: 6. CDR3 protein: CASSPMIGLAEETQYF. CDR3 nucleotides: TGTGCCAGCTCACCAATGATCGGACTAGCGGAAGAGACCCAGTACTTC.

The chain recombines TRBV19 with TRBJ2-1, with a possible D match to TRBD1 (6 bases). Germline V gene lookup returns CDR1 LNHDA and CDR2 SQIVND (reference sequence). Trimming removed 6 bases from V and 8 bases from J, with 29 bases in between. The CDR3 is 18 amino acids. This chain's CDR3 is CASRWSGIGGVNGDEQFF. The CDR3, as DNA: TGTGCCAGTAGATGGTCGGGTATAGGGGGAGTAAATGGCGATGAGCAGTTCTTC.

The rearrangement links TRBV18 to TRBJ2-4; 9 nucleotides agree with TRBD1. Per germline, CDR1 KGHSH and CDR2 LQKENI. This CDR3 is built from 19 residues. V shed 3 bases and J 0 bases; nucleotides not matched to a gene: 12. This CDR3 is CASSPLGQGDTLAKNIQYF. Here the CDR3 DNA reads TGTGCCAGCTCACCCTTGGGACAGGGAGATACCCTAGCCAAAAACATTCAGTACTTC.

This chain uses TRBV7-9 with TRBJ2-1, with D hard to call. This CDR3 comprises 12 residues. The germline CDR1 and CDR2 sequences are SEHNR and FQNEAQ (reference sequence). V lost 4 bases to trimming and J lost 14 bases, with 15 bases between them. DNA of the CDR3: TGTGCCAGCAGCTCCAACCAACGTGCGGAGTTCTTC. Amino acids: CASSSNQRAEFF.

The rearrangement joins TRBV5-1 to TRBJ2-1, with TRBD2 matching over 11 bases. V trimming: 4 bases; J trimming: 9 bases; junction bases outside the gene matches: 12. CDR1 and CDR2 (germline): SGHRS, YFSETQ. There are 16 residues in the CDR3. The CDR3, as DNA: TGCGCCAGCAGCACCACTAGCGGGAGCCCCGGGGGTGAGCAGTTCTTC. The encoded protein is CASSTTSGSPGGEQFF.

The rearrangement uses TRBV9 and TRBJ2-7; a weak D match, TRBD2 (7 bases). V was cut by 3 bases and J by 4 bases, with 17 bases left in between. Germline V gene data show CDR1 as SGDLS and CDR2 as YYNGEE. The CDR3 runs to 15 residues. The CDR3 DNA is TGTGCCAGCAGCGCCGAGGGGGGAGGGGTGTACGAGCAGTACTTC. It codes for CASSAEGGGVYEQYF.

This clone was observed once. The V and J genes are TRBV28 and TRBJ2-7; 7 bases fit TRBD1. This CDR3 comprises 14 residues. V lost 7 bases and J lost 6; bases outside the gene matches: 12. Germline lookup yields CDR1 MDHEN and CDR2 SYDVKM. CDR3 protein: CASTPGTAPSEQYF. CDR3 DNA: TGTGCCAGCACCCCCGGGACAGCCCCGAGCGAGCAGTACTTC.

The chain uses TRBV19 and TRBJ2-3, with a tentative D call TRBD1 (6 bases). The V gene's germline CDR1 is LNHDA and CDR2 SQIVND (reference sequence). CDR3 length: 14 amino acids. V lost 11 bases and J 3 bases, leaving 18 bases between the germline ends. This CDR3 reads CAGRHRERTDTQYF. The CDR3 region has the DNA TGTGCCGGTCGACACAGGGAGAGGACAGATACGCAGTATTTT.